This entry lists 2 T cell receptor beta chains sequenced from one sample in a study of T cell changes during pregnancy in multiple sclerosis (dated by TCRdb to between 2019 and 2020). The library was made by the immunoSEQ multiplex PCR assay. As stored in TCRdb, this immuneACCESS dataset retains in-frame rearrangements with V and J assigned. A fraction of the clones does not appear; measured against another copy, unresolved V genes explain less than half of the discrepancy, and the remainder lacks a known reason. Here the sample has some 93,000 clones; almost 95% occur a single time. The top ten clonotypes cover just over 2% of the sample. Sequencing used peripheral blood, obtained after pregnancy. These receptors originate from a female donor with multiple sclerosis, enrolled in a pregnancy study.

The CDR3, as DNA: TGTGCCAGCAAAATGCAGGGGGATAGCTCCTACGAGCAGTACTTC. Amino acid sequence: CASKMQGDSSYEQYF. This rearrangement joins TRBV7-9 to TRBJ2-7, with 7 bases fitting TRBD1. Germline assignment: CDR1 SEHNR and CDR2 FQNEAQ (reference sequence). The CDR3 has 15 amino acids. The V and J ends lost 7 bases and 0 bases, in that order; junction bases with no gene match: 9.

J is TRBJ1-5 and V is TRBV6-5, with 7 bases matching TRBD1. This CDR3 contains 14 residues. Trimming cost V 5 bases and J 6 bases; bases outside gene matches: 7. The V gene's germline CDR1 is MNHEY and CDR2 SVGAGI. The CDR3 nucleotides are TGTGCCAGCAGTGAAGGACAGGAGTCTCAGCCCCAGCATTTT. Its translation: CASSEGQESQPQHF.